A single sample is the source of the 19 T cell receptor beta chains below, sequenced in a study of Ad26.COV2.S vaccination and SARS-CoV-2 variants. Clones were sequenced by immunoSEQ multiplex PCR, and TCRdb holds only the in-frame ones, with some missing. Of 400,000 to 450,000 clones listed, 80% to 95% are singletons. Treatment denoted: roughly 19 received Ad26.COV2.S at low or high dose, single or two shots; 5 received placebo; per-sample allocation not given. Day 63 after the first vaccine or placebo injection was the time point for sampling. The sequences come from peripheral blood, collected in a trial of Ad26.COV2.S vaccine versus placebo. The receptors derive from a person between 18 and 65 years old who received the Ad26.COV2.S COVID-19 vaccine or a placebo.

V usage is TRBV5-5 and J usage is TRBJ1-2; D uncertain. Germline V lookup: CDR1 SGHKS, CDR2 YYEKEE (reference sequence). Trimming removed 2 bases from V and 0 bases from J, with 8 bases in between. The CDR3 covers 14 residues. The CDR3 coding sequence is TGTGCCAGCAGCTTATATAAGGCTAACTATGGCTACACCTTC. This sequence encodes CASSLYKANYGYTF.

This chain connects TRBV25-1 to TRBJ2-7; D ambiguous. The CDR3 totals 13 residues. The V gene lost 3 bases and the J gene lost 5 bases, with 11 bases spanning the gap. The germline V gene encodes CDR1 MGHDK and CDR2 SYGVNS. CDR3 amino acids: CASSDRKINEQYF. CDR3 in DNA: TGTGCCAGCAGTGATCGGAAGATCAACGAGCAGTACTTC.

The CDR3 nucleotides read TGTGCCAGCAGCTTAGAGGGGGACACCTACTCTGGGGCCAACGTCCTGACTTTC. Its translation is CASSLEGDTYSGANVLTF. This sequence joins TRBV7-2 and TRBJ2-6; tentatively, D is TRBD1 (6 bases). CDR3 length: 18 amino acids. The germline gives CDR1 SGHTA, CDR2 FQGNSA. V shed 1 base and J shed 0 bases, with 13 bases lying between them. Full variable domain (remainder filled in from reference TRBV7-2 and TRBJ2-6): GAGVSQSPSNKVTEKGKDVELRCDPISGHTALYWYRQSLGQGLEFLIYFQGNSAPDKSGLPSDRFSAERTGGSVSTLTIQRTQQEDSAVYLCASSLEGDTYSGANVLTFGAGSRLTVL.

The chain recombines TRBV14 with TRBJ2-2; D not certain. This CDR3 has 15 residues. Germline lookup yields CDR1 SGHDN and CDR2 FVKESK. The V end lost 0 bases, the J end lost 7 bases, and 12 bases lay between the germline ends. CDR3 protein: CASSQEFVQIGELFF. CDR3 nucleotides: TGTGCCAGCAGCCAAGAGTTTGTGCAGATCGGGGAGCTGTTTTTT.

The chain uses TRBV9 and TRBJ2-2; 7 bases match TRBD1. With V trimmed by 2 bases and J by 5 bases, 9 bases remained unmatched. The CDR3 is made up of 16 amino acids. CDR1 SGDLS and CDR2 YYNGEE come from the germline V gene. Here the CDR3 DNA reads TGTGCCAGCAGCGTCCTCAGGGGGAGTGGTACCGGGGAGCTGTTTTTT. It encodes CASSVLRGSGTGELFF.

The chain employs TRBV5-4 and TRBJ2-1; 9 bases map to TRBD1. Unmatched junction bases numbered 8, after V lost 4 bases and J lost 6 bases. Germline-derived CDR1 and CDR2 are SGHNT and YYREEE (reference sequence). This CDR3 has 15 amino acids. CDR3: CASSIPGTGPNEQFF. The CDR3 DNA reads as TGTGCCAGCAGCATCCCCGGGACAGGGCCCAATGAGCAGTTCTTC. Looking up the rest from reference TRBV5-4 and TRBJ2-1 gives the full variable domain: ETGVTQSPTHLIKTRGQQVTLRCSSQSGHNTVSWYQQALGQGPQFIFQYYREEENGRGNFPPRFSGLQFPNYSSELNVNALELDDSALYLCASSIPGTGPNEQFFGPGTRLTVL.

This chain links TRBV28 with TRBJ2-3; 7 nucleotides align to TRBD2. Germline V gene sequence: CDR1 MDHEN, CDR2 SYDVKM. V shed 6 bases, J shed 3 bases, and the junction held 6 bases outside the gene matches. There are 14 residues in the CDR3. CDR3 loop: CASRERDFTDTQYF. The DNA for the CDR3 is TGTGCCAGCAGGGAGCGGGACTTTACAGATACGCAGTATTTT.

This chain connects TRBV29-1 to TRBJ2-7; 9 bases are a match to TRBD1. This CDR3 comprises 12 residues. V was pared by 5 bases and J by 7 bases, with 6 bases of the junction left unmatched. The germline CDR1 and CDR2 sequences are SQVTM and ANQGSEA. Written as DNA, the CDR3 is TGCAGCGTTAGGACAGGGGTGGGGGAGCAGTACTTC. Amino acid sequence: CSVRTGVGEQYF.

This chain connects TRBV30 to TRBJ1-6; D perhaps matches TRBD1 (5 bases). From germline, CDR1 is GTSNPN and CDR2 SVGIG (reference sequence). This CDR3 has 14 amino acids. V lost 0 bases, J lost 7 bases, and 10 bases lay in between. The CDR3 is CAWSVLDKNSPLHF. For the CDR3, the DNA is TGTGCCTGGAGTGTGCTGGACAAAAATTCACCCCTCCACTTT.

This clone was observed once. The CDR3 reads CASSVQLGAEYEQYF. The CDR3, as DNA: TGTGCCAGCAGTGTCCAACTAGGGGCAGAGTACGAGCAGTACTTC. This sequence joins TRBV27 and TRBJ2-7, with D perhaps TRBD1 or TRBD2 (5 bases each). Germline loops: CDR1 MNHEY, CDR2 SMNVEV (reference sequence). The CDR3 is 15 residues long. Trimming cost V 5 bases and J 4 bases, with 18 bases left between them.

The rearrangement links TRBV7-9 to TRBJ1-1; TRBD1 matches 9 bases. V lost 4 bases, J lost 1 base, and 7 bases stayed unmatched. Germline values: CDR1 SEHNR, CDR2 FQNEAQ (reference sequence). This CDR3 has 16 residues. DNA of the CDR3: TGTGCCAGCAGCTCCCTTACAGGGGGCCCGAACACTGAAGCTTTCTTT. This gives the protein CASSSLTGGPNTEAFF.

V is TRBV6-5 and J is TRBJ2-7; maybe TRBD1 (6 bases). Germline V CDR1 and CDR2: MNHEY, SVGAGI. V was cut by 7 bases and J by 4 bases, with 14 bases left in between. The CDR3 runs to 13 residues. This CDR3 reads CASTGRGLYEQYF. CDR3 in DNA: TGTGCCAGCACCGGCAGGGGATTATACGAGCAGTACTTC.

This chain uses TRBV6-5 with TRBJ1-6; the D is unclear. CDR3 size: 14 residues. V lost 6 bases, J lost 7 bases, and 13 bases lay in between. The germline V gene has CDR1 MNHEY and CDR2 SVGAGI. This chain's CDR3 is CASSLRALNSPLHF. The CDR3 DNA sequence: TGTGCCAGCAGCCTACGGGCATTGAATTCACCCCTCCACTTT.

The rearrangement links TRBV6-5 to TRBJ2-1, with 11 bases matching TRBD2. Germline loops: CDR1 MNHEY, CDR2 SVGAGI. V lost 2 bases to trimming and J lost 7 bases; unmatched junction nucleotides: 4. This CDR3 is built from 15 residues. CDR3 DNA: TGTGCCAGCAGTTACAGTCCTAGCGGGGGGAATGAGCAGTTCTTC. Its protein is CASSYSPSGGNEQFF.

The chain couples TRBV4-3 to TRBJ2-2, with D perhaps matching TRBD1 (6 bases). Germline loops: CDR1 LGHNA, CDR2 YSLEER. The germline V and J ends were trimmed by 0 bases and 0 bases, with 17 bases remaining between them. The CDR3 consists of 19 residues. CDR3 sequence (DNA): TGCGCCAGCAGCCAAGATTGGCCAGCGACAGGCGCGAACACCGGGGAGCTGTTTTTT. Residues: CASSQDWPATGANTGELFF.

The V call is TRBV4-1, the J call TRBJ2-1; TRBD2 is a possible D gene (6 bases). Trimming shortened V by 1 base and J by 5 bases, and 15 bases separated the two germline ends. The CDR3 is 16 residues long. Germline V gene lookup returns CDR1 MGHRA and CDR2 YSYEKL. In DNA form, the CDR3 reads TGCGCCAGCAGCCAAGGCTGGCTAGCGCCCCACAATGAGCAGTTCTTC. This translates into CASSQGWLAPHNEQFF.

This rearrangement joins TRBV19 to TRBJ2-7, with TRBD2 identical over 8 bases. J gave up 5 bases and V 5 bases, and 17 bases lay outside the gene matches. The CDR3 extends over 17 amino acids. Per the germline V gene, CDR1 is LNHDA and CDR2 is SQIVND (reference sequence). The CDR3 here is CASSLILPSGSIDEQYF. DNA of the CDR3: TGTGCCAGTAGTCTTATCCTACCGAGCGGGAGTATCGACGAGCAGTACTTC.

This clone was recorded only once. The genes are TRBV16 and TRBJ2-1; D is undetermined. CDR1 and CDR2 from the germline V gene are KGHSY and FQNENV. Trimming removed 2 bases from V and 8 bases from J, with 7 bases in between. CDR3 size: 12 residues. The CDR3 DNA reads TGTGCCAGCAGCCAAGAAACTTATGAGCAGTTCTTC. Translation gives CASSQETYEQFF. The full variable domain, rest sourced from reference TRBV16 and TRBJ2-1, is GEEVAQTPKHLVRGEGQKAKLYCAPIKGHSYVFWYQQVLKNEFKFLISFQNENVFDETGMPKERFSAKCLPNSPCSLEIQATKLEDSAVYFCASSQETYEQFFGPGTRLTVL.

This chain links TRBV7-2 with TRBJ1-2; tentatively, D is TRBD1 (5 bases). This CDR3 is built from 15 residues. Trimming took 3 bases from V and 6 from J, leaving 17 bases between them. CDR1 and CDR2 (germline): SGHTA, FQGNSA. Here the CDR3 reads CASSFWGDGEDGYTF. The CDR3 nucleotides are TGTGCCAGCAGCTTCTGGGGGGACGGCGAAGATGGCTACACCTTC.